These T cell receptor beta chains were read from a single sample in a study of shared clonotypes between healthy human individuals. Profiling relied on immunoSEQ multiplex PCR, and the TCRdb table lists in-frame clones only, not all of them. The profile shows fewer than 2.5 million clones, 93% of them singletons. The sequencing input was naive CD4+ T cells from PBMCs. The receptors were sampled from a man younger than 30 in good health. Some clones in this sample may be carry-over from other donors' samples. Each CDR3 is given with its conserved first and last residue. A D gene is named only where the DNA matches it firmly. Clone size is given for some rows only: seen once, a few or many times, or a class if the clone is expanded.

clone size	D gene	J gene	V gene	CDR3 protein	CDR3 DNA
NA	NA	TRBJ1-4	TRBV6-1	CASSTTGTPEKLFF	TGTGCCAGCAGTACAACCGGGACACCTGAAAAACTGTTTTTT
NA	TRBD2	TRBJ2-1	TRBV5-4	CASSVGLAEYNEQFF	TGTGCCAGCAGCGTCGGACTAGCGGAGTACAATGAGCAGTTCTTC
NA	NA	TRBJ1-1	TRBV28	CASSLLGLMNTEAFF	TGTGCCAGCAGTTTATTGGGGCTCATGAACACTGAAGCTTTCTTT
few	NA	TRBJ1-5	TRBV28	CASTARRQPQHF	TGTGCCAGCACAGCGAGGCGGCAGCCCCAGCATTTT
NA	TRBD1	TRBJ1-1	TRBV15	CATSPDRANRAFF	TGTGCCACCAGCCCCGACAGGGCCAACCGAGCTTTCTTT
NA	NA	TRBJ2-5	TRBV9	CASSRRRENQETQYF	TGTGCCAGCAGCCGTAGGAGGGAGAACCAAGAGACCCAGTACTTC
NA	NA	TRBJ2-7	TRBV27	CASSFNWDARATPYEQYF	TGTGCCAGCAGTTTTAATTGGGATGCGCGGGCAACTCCCTACGAGCAGTACTTC
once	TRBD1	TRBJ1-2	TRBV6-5	CASSYFLETGQVGYTF	TGTGCCAGCAGTTATTTCTTAGAGACAGGGCAGGTCGGCTACACCTTC
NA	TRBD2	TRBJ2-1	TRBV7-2	CASSLGIAGNEQFF	TGTGCCAGCAGCTTAGGGATAGCGGGAAATGAGCAGTTCTTC
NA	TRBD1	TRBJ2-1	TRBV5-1	CASIPGTGAYNEQFF	TGCGCCAGCATCCCCGGGACAGGGGCCTACAATGAGCAGTTCTTC
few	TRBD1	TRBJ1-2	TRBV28	CASSIEPGQGSGYTF	TGTGCCAGCAGTATCGAACCGGGACAGGGGAGCGGCTACACCTTC
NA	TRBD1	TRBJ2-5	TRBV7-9	CASSYGTAETQYF	TGTGCCAGCAGCTACGGGACAGCGGAGACCCAGTACTTC
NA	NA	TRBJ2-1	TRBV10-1	CASSPGTLNEQFF	TGCGCCAGCAGTCCCGGGACCCTCAATGAGCAGTTCTTC
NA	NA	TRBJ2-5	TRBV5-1	CASVGSLQETQYF	TGCGCCTCCGTGGGGAGCCTCCAAGAGACCCAGTACTTC
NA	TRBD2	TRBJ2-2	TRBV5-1	CASSLGSSSGISGELFF	TGCGCCAGCAGCTTGGGGTCTAGTAGCGGGATATCCGGGGAGCTGTTTTTT
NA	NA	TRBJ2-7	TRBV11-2	CASSSPIYSVGNEQYF	TGTGCCAGCAGCTCGCCCATCTACTCGGTGGGTAACGAGCAGTACTTC
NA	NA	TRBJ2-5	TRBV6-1	CASSAGTKEETQYF	TGTGCCAGCAGCGCAGGGACAAAGGAAGAGACCCAGTACTTC
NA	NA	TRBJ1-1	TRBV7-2	CASSLIQVNTEAFF	TGTGCCAGCAGCTTAATTCAGGTCAACACTGAAGCTTTCTTT
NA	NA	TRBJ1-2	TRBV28	CASSLGEYGYTF	TGTGCCAGCAGTCTAGGGGAGTATGGCTACACCTTC
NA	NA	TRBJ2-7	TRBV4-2	CASSQRGYEQYF	TGTGCCAGCAGCCAGAGGGGCTACGAGCAGTACTTC
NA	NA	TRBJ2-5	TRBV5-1	CASSLDSGFETQYF	TGCGCCAGCAGCTTGGATTCGGGTTTCGAGACCCAGTACTTC
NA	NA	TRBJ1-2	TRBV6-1	CASTEPGRNYGYTF	TGTGCCAGCACCGAACCGGGGAGGAACTATGGCTACACCTTC
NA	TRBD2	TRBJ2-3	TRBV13	CASSPGTSGDSGTDTQYF	TGTGCCAGCAGCCCCGGGACTAGCGGAGATTCTGGCACAGATACGCAGTATTTT
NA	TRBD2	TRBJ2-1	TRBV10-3	CAINGVAGGEQFF	TGTGCCATCAACGGGGTAGCGGGAGGTGAGCAGTTCTTC
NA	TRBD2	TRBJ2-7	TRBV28	CASSPRLAGIYF	TGTGCCAGCAGTCCCAGACTAGCGGGGATATACTTC
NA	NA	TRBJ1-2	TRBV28	CASRQGVDAGYTF	TGTGCCAGCAGACAAGGAGTCGATGCAGGCTACACCTTC
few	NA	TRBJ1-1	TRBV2	CASRIILEAFF	TGTGCCAGCAGAATCATCCTTGAAGCTTTCTTT
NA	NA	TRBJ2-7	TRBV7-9	CASSPVGLRAMGEQYF	TGTGCCAGCAGCCCCGTGGGGTTGAGGGCTATGGGGGAGCAGTACTTC
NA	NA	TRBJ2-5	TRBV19	CASSFGLGEETQYF	TGTGCCAGTAGTTTCGGACTGGGAGAAGAGACCCAGTACTTC
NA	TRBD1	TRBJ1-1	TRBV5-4	CASSKGQGNTEAFF	TGTGCCAGCAGCAAGGGACAGGGGAACACTGAAGCTTTCTTT
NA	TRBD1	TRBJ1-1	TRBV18	CASSTGQGGTEAFF	TGTGCCAGCTCGACCGGACAGGGCGGGACTGAAGCTTTCTTT
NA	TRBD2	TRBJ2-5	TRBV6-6	CASSYGTSAHRETQYF	TGTGCCAGCAGTTACGGGACTAGCGCCCACCGGGAGACCCAGTACTTC
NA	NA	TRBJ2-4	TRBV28	CASSPPGGGNIQYF	TGTGCCAGCAGTCCCCCTGGGGGCGGGAACATTCAGTACTTC
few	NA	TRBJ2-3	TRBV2	CASSDSTDTQYF	TGTGCCAGCAGTGACTCCACAGATACGCAGTATTTT
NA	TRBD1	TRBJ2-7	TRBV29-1	CSYRPPGGRYEQYF	TGCAGCTATCGCCCCCCAGGGGGCCGCTACGAGCAGTACTTC
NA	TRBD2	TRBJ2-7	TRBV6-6	CASSYLAGGLDEQYF	TGTGCCAGCAGTTACTTAGCGGGAGGGCTCGACGAGCAGTACTTC
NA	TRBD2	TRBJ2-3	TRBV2	CASRGTSGINTQYF	TGTGCCAGCAGAGGGACTAGCGGCATAAATACGCAGTATTTT
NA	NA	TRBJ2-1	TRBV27	CASSLSDRSYNEQFF	TGTGCCAGCAGTTTATCGGACAGATCCTACAATGAGCAGTTCTTC
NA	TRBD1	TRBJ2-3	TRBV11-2	CASSLLVGTVTDTQYF	TGTGCCAGCAGCTTATTGGTCGGGACAGTCACAGATACGCAGTATTTT
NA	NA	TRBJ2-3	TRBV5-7	CASSLPMWAHVTDTQYF	TGTGCCAGCAGCTTGCCCATGTGGGCGCATGTCACAGATACGCAGTATTTT
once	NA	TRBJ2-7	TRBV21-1	CASTEAGPKSSYEQYF	TGTGCCAGCACCGAAGCAGGGCCTAAGAGCTCCTACGAGCAGTACTTC
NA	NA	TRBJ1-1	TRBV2	CASSEARARDTEAFF	TGTGCCAGCAGTGAAGCCCGGGCCAGGGACACTGAAGCTTTCTTT
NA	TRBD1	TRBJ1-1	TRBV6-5	CASRSLQGAVAFF	TGTGCCAGCAGGTCCCTACAGGGGGCGGTAGCTTTCTTT
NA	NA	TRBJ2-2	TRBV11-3	CASSLIAGRELFF	TGTGCCAGCAGCTTAATAGCTGGGCGCGAGCTGTTTTTT
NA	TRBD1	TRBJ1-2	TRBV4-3	CASSGDRGKVGYTF	TGCGCCAGCAGCGGGGACAGGGGTAAGGTTGGCTACACCTTC
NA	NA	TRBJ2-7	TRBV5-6	CASRWTPGAHEQYF	TGTGCCAGCAGGTGGACCCCAGGGGCCCACGAGCAGTACTTC
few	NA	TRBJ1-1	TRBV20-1	CSAAPRAFF	TGCAGTGCAGCGCCTCGCGCTTTCTTT
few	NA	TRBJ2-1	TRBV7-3	CASSLTTIAEPYNEQFF	TGTGCCAGCAGCTTAACCACAATAGCGGAGCCCTACAATGAGCAGTTCTTC
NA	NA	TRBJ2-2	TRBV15	CATSRDRQAAGELFF	TGTGCCACCAGCAGAGATCGGCAGGCTGCCGGGGAGCTGTTTTTT
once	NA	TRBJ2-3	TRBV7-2	CASSPRDTQYF	TGTGCCAGCAGCCCCCGGGATACGCAGTATTTT
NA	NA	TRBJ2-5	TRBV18	CASSPIQVPGRRRETQYF	TGTGCCAGCTCACCGATACAAGTACCGGGACGGCGGAGGGAGACCCAGTACTTC
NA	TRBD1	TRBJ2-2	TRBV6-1	CASSERTGWSGELFF	TGTGCCAGCAGTGAAAGGACAGGGTGGTCCGGGGAGCTGTTTTTT
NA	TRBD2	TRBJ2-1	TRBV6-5	CASSYSGLAPNEQFF	TGTGCCAGCAGTTACTCAGGACTAGCACCCAATGAGCAGTTCTTC
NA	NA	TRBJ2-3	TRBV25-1	CASRSAGRGGTDTQYF	TGTGCCAGCAGGTCCGCCGGTAGGGGGGGCACAGATACGCAGTATTTT
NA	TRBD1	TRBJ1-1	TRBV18	CASSPLGQGSTEAFF	TGTGCCAGCTCACCCCTCGGACAGGGGAGCACTGAAGCTTTCTTT
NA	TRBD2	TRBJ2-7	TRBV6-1	CASLTSGSTHEQYF	TGTGCCAGCTTGACTAGCGGGAGTACCCACGAGCAGTACTTC
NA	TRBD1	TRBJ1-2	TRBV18	CASSRPGTGWDNYGYTF	TGTGCCAGCTCACGTCCCGGGACAGGATGGGATAACTATGGCTACACCTTC
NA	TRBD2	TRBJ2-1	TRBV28	CASRSTAGGPHNEQFF	TGTGCCAGCAGGTCGACAGCGGGAGGGCCGCACAATGAGCAGTTCTTC
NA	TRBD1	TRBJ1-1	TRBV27	CASSPSRGEGATEAFF	TGTGCCAGCAGCCCTTCCCGCGGGGAGGGGGCTACTGAAGCTTTCTTT
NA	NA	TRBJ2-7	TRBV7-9	CASSSKLGGQATYEQYF	TGTGCCAGCAGCTCAAAACTGGGGGGCCAGGCCACCTACGAGCAGTACTTC